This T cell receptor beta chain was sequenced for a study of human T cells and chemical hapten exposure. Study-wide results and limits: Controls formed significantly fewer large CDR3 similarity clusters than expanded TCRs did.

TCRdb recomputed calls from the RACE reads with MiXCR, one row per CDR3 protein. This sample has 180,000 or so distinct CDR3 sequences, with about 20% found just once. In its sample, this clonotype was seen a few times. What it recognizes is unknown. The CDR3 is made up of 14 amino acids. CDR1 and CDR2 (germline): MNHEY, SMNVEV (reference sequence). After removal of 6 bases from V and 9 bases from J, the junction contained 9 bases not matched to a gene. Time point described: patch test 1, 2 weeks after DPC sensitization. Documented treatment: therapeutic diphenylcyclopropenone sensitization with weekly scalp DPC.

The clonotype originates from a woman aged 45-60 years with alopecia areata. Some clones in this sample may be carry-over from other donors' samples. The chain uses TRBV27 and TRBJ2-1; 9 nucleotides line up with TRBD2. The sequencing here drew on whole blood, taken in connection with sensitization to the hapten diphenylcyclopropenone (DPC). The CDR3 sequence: CASRLKREVGEQFF. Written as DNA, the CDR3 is TGTGCCAGCAGGCTCAAGCGGGAGGTTGGTGAGCAGTTCTTC.